The rows below give T cell receptor beta chains drawn from one sample of a study of blood T cell repertoires in COVID-19. Clones were sequenced by immunoSEQ multiplex PCR, and TCRdb holds only the in-frame ones, with some missing. The sample records about 160,000 clones, approximately 86% being singletons. Material for sequencing was PBMCs or T cells enriched from blood (not recorded which). Receptor source: a man in his sixties who had recovered from COVID-19. Both conserved end residues are part of each CDR3. A D gene is named only where the DNA matches it firmly. Rows may omit the clone size; those that give it use once, few, many or a size class.

once TRBJ1-1 TRBD1 TRBV30 CAWSTSRKSGTGGLPNTEAFF TGTGCCTGGAGTACCTCGAGGAAATCCGGGACAGGGGGCCTTCCGAACACTGAAGCTTTCTTT
. TRBJ1-3 TRBD1 TRBV2 CASGTGGISGNTIYF TGTGCCAGCGGGACAGGGGGGATCTCTGGAAACACCATATATTTT
. TRBJ1-2 . TRBV4-2 CASSQGQEGDYGYTF TGTGCCAGCAGCCAAGGACAGGAAGGTGACTATGGCTACACCTTC
. TRBJ1-5 . TRBV27 CASSKNNQPQHF TGTGCCAGCAGCAAAAACAATCAGCCCCAGCATTTT
. TRBJ2-2 . TRBV3-1/TRBV3-2 CASSRVDTGELFF TGTGCCAGCAGCCGTGTAGACACCGGGGAGCTGTTTTTT
. TRBJ2-7 TRBD2 TRBV4-2 CASSRDGRTSYEQYF TGTGCCAGCAGCCGCGACGGGAGGACCTCCTACGAGCAGTACTTC
once TRBJ1-2 TRBD1 TRBV24-1 CAPSQGNGYTF TGTGCCCCGTCACAGGGGAATGGCTACACCTTC
once TRBJ1-1 . TRBV4-1 CASSQDLGQGLTTEAFF TGCGCCAGCAGCCAAGATCTGGGGCAGGGATTAACAACTGAAGCTTTCTTT
. TRBJ2-2 . TRBV18 CASSPRISANTGELFF TGTGCCAGCTCACCGCGTATTTCTGCAAACACCGGGGAGCTGTTTTTT
. TRBJ1-1 . TRBV19 CASNNREGGTEAFF TGTGCCAGTAATAACAGGGAAGGGGGCACTGAAGCTTTCTTT
. TRBJ1-5 . TRBV6-5 CASRPRDRNQPQHF TGTGCCAGCAGGCCCAGGGATAGGAATCAGCCCCAGCATTTT
. TRBJ2-3 TRBD2 TRBV28 CASSLAGGMGDTQYF TGTGCCAGCAGTTTGGCGGGAGGGATGGGAGATACGCAGTATTTT
many TRBJ1-5 . TRBV19 CASSTYRQAGSNQPQHF TGTGCCAGTAGTACCTACCGACAGGCCGGGAGCAATCAGCCCCAGCATTTT
once TRBJ1-2 . TRBV19 CASSISVAGREYYGYTF TGTGCCAGTAGTATCTCGGTTGCAGGGCGAGAATACTATGGCTACACCTTC
. TRBJ2-1 TRBD2 TRBV3-1/TRBV3-2 CASSQEGLAGVAYNEQFF TGTGCCAGCAGCCAAGAGGGACTAGCGGGCGTTGCCTACAATGAGCAGTTCTTC
. TRBJ2-7 TRBD2 TRBV2 CASSVALAGTYEQYF TGTGCCAGCAGTGTGGCCCTAGCGGGCACCTACGAGCAGTACTTC
once TRBJ2-1 TRBD2 TRBV6-1 CASSEARLAGSNEQFF TGTGCCAGCAGTGAAGCCCGACTAGCGGGATCCAATGAGCAGTTCTTC
. TRBJ2-7 TRBD1 TRBV5-4 CASSLAGTGYYEQYF TGTGCCAGCAGCTTAGCCGGGACAGGGTACTACGAGCAGTACTTC
. TRBJ1-5 . TRBV10-3 CATRTDYNSNQPQHF TGTGCCACCAGGACAGATTATAATAGCAATCAGCCCCAGCATTTT
. TRBJ1-2 . TRBV28 CASSSRGRGGTYLGYTF TGTGCCAGCAGTTCTCGGGGACGTGGAGGGACGTACCTCGGCTACACCTTC
. TRBJ1-6 . TRBV5-1 CASSLGGFDSPLHF TGCGCCAGCAGCTTAGGGGGATTCGATTCACCCCTCCACTTT
. TRBJ2-3 TRBD2 TRBV7-6 CASSLSFGRQDTQYF TGTGCCAGCAGCTTATCTTTCGGGAGGCAGGATACGCAGTATTTT
. TRBJ2-2 . TRBV3-1/TRBV3-2 CASSQGRANTGELFF TGTGCCAGCAGCCAAGGCAGGGCGAACACCGGGGAGCTGTTTTTT
. TRBJ1-5 TRBD1 TRBV5-6 CASSLRDRGVNQPQHF TGTGCCAGCAGCTTAAGGGACAGGGGGGTCAATCAGCCCCAGCATTTT
. TRBJ2-1 . TRBV7-3 CASSPGRGVYNEQFF TGTGCCAGCAGCCCAGGGCGTGGAGTTTACAATGAGCAGTTCTTC
. TRBJ2-3 . TRBV4-1 CASSQDSRGGADTQYF TGCGCCAGCAGCCAAGATTCTCGGGGTGGGGCAGATACGCAGTATTTT